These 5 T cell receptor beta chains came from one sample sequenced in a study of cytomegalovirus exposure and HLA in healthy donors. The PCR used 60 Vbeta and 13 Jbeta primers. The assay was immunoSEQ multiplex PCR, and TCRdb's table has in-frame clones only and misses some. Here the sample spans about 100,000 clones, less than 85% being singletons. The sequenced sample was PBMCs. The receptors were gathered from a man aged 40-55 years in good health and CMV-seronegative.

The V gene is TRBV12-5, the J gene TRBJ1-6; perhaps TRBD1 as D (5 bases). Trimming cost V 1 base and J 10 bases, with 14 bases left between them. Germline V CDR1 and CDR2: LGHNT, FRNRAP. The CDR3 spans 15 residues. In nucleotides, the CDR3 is TGTGCTAGTGGTTTGGGAACAGGCAGTCGCTCACCCCTCCACTTT. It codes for CASGLGTGSRSPLHF.

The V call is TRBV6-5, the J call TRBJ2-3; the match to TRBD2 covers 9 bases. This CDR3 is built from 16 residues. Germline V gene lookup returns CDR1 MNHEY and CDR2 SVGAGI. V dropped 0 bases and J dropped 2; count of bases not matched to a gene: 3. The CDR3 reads CASSYSTSGNTDTQYF. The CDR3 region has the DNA TGTGCCAGCAGTTACTCGACTAGCGGAAACACAGATACGCAGTATTTT.

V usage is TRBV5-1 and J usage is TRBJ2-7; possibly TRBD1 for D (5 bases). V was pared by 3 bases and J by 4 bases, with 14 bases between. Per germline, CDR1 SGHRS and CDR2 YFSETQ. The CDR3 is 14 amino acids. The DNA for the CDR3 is TGCGCCAGCAGCTCACTCGACCCAGGGTACGAGCAGTACTTC. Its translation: CASSSLDPGYEQYF. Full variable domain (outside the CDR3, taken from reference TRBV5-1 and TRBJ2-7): KAGVTQTPRYLIKTRGQQVTLSCSPISGHRSVSWYQQTPGQGLQFLFEYFSETQRNKGNFPGRFSGRQFSNSRSEMNVSTLELGDSALYLCASSSLDPGYEQYFGPGTRLTVT.

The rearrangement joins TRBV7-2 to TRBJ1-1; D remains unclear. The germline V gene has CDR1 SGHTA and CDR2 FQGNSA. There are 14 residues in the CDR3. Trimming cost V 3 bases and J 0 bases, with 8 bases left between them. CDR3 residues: CASSFRHLNTEAFF. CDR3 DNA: TGTGCCAGCAGCTTTCGACACCTGAACACTGAAGCTTTCTTT.

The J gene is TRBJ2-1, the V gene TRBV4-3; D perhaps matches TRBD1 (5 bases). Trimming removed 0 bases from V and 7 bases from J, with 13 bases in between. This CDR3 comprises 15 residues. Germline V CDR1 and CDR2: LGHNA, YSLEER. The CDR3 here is CASSQEVFPGNEQFF. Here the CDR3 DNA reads TGCGCCAGCAGCCAAGAGGTTTTCCCAGGGAATGAGCAGTTCTTC.